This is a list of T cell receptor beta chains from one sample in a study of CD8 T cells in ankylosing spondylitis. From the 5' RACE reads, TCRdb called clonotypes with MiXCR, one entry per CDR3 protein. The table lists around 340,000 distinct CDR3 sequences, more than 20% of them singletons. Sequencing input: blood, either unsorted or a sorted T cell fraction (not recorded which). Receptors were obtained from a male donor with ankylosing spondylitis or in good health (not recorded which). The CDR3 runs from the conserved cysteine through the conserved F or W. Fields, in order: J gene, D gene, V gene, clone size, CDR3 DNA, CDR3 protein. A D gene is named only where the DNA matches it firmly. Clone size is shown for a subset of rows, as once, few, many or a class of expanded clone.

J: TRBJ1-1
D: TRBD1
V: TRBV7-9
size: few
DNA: TGTGCCAGCAGCCCCGGACAGGGGGACACTGAAGCTTTCTTT
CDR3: CASSPGQGDTEAFF

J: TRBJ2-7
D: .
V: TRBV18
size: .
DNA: TGTGCCAGCTCACTAGATGGGGGACACAAATACGAGCAGTACTTC
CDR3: CASSLDGGHKYEQYF

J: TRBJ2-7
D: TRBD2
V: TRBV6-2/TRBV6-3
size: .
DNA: TGTGCCAGCAGTCATCCCACCTACCCGTCTAGCGGGGGTTTCCACTCCTACGAGCAGTACTTC
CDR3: CASSHPTYPSSGGFHSYEQYF

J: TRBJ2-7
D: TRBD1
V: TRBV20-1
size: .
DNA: TGCAGTGTTTCCCGGACAGGCCTCTCCTACGAGCAGTACTTC
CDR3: CSVSRTGLSYEQYF

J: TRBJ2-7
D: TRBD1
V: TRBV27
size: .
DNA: TGTGCCAGCAGTCCCGGGACAGCTTCCCACGAGCAGTACTTC
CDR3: CASSPGTASHEQYF

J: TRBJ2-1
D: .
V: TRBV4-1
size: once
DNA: TGCGCCAGCAGCCAAGATAGTGGGAGAGGGGGCAATGAGCAGTTCTTC
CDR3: CASSQDSGRGGNEQFF

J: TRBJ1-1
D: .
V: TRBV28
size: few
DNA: TGTGCCAGCAGTTTAGTGGGGGGGAGATTAACTGAAGCTTTCTTT
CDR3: CASSLVGGRLTEAFF

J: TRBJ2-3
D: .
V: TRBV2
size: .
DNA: TGTGCCAGCAGTGGGGGGGGCGATACGCAGTATTTT
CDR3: CASSGGGDTQYF

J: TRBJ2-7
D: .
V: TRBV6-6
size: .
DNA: TGTGCCAGCAGTCGTGACCGGGACACCTACGAGCAGTACTTC
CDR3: CASSRDRDTYEQYF

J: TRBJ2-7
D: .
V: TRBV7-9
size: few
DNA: TGTGCCAGCAGCATCCTACCTCGCCGGGAAACCTACGAGCAGTACTTC
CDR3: CASSILPRRETYEQYF

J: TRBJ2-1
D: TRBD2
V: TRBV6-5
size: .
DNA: TGTGCCAGCAGTTACTCGCCGGGGGGGCCCGATGAGCAGTTCTTC
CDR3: CASSYSPGGPDEQFF

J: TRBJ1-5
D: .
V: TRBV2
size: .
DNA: TGTGCCAGCAGTAAAGACGGGGGCATCAATCAGCCCCAGCATTTT
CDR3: CASSKDGGINQPQHF

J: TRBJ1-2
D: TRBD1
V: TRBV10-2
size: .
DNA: TGCGCCAGCAGTGAAACAACACAGGGGGCGGTTGGCTACACCTTC
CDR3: CASSETTQGAVGYTF

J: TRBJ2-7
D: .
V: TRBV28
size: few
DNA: TGTGCCAGCAGTCTAGGTGGGGGTAGCGAGCAGTACTTC
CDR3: CASSLGGGSEQYF

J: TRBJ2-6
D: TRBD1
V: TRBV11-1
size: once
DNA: TGTGCCAGCAGCTTAGGCGTCAGGGGGCGCTTGCCCGGGGCCAACGTCCTGACTTTC
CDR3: CASSLGVRGRLPGANVLTF

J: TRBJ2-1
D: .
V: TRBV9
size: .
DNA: TGTGCCAGCAGCCAAGCGTCGGGTCCCTCCTACAATGAGCAGTTCTTC
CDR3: CASSQASGPSYNEQFF

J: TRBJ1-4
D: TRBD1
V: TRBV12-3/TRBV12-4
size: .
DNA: TGTGCCAGCAGCCCCGGGACAGTAAATGAAAAACTGGTTTTT
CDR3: CASSPGTVNEKLVF

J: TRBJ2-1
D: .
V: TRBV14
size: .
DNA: TGTGCCAGCAGCCTACCCGGGGCTGCCTTTAATGAGCAGTTCTTC
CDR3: CASSLPGAAFNEQFF

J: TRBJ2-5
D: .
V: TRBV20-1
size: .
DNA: TGCAGTGCTAGACCGCTCCGGGACAACGACAGGTTCCAAGAGACCCAGTACTTC
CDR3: CSARPLRDNDRFQETQYF

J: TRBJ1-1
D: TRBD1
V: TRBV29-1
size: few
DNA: TGCAGCGGACTGACAGGGGAAAACACTGAAGCTTTCTTT
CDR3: CSGLTGENTEAFF

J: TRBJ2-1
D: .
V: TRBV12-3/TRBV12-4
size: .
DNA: TGTGCCAGCGGCTTGGGGAGCTCCTACAATGAGCAGTTCTTC
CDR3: CASGLGSSYNEQFF

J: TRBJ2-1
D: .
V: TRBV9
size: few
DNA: TGTGCCAGCAGCCTTCCCTTTGAATCGGGTGAGCAGTTCTTC
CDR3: CASSLPFESGEQFF

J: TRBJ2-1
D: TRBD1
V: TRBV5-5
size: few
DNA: TGTGCCAGCAGTGGGGACAGGGCCCCCCACAATGAGCAGTTCTTC
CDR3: CASSGDRAPHNEQFF

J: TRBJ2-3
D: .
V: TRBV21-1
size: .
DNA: TGTGCCAGCAGCCGAAACTTTAAGGCAGAGACAGGGAAGGATACGCAGTATTTT
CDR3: CASSRNFKAETGKDTQYF

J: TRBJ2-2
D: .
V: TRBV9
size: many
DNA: TGTGCCAGCAGCACCGACCGGACCGGGGAGCTGTTTTTT
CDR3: CASSTDRTGELFF

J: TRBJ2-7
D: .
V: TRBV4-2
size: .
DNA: TGTGCCAGCAGCCAATTTGCGGAACACACCGCCAGGAGCTCCTACGAGCAGTACTTC
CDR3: CASSQFAEHTARSSYEQYF

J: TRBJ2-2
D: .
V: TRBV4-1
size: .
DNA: TGCGCCAGCAGCCCGATGTTCGGGGTTGACACCGGGGAGCTGTTTTTT
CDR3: CASSPMFGVDTGELFF

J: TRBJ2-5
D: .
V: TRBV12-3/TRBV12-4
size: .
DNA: TGTGCCAGCAGTCACGGACAGTACCAAGAGACCCAGTACTTC
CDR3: CASSHGQYQETQYF

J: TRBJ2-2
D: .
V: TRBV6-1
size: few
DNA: TGTGCCAGCAGACCCACAGGGTACACCGGGGAGCTGTTTTTT
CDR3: CASRPTGYTGELFF

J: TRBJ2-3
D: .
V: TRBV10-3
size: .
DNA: TGTGCCATCAGTGAGTCGACTCCCCTTTCAGATACGCAGTATTTT
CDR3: CAISESTPLSDTQYF

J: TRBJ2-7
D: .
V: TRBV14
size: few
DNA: TGTGCCAGCAGCCAGTTGGGACACCAATACGAGCAGTACTTC
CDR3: CASSQLGHQYEQYF

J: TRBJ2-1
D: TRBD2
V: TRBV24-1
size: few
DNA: TGTGCCACGCGTTTGACAGCGGGGGGGGATGAGCAGTTCTTC
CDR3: CATRLTAGGDEQFF

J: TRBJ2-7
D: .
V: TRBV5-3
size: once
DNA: TGTGCCATGGGCCCGGGGCTGGCCTACGAGCAGTACTTC
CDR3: CAMGPGLAYEQYF

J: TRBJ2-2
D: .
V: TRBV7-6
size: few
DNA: TGTGCTAGCAGCTTAGCGCTTTTCCTGGGGAGCACCAGACAACCGAACACCGGGGAGCTGTTTTTT
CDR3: CASSLALFLGSTRQPNTGELFF

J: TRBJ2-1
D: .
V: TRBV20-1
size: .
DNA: TGCAGTGGGAGTTGGGCCGGAGGGGTCACTGAGCAGTTCTTC
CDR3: CSGSWAGGVTEQFF

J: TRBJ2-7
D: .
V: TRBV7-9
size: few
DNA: TGTGCCAGCAGCTTAGTCCCGAGCAGAACCTACGAGCAGTACTTC
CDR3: CASSLVPSRTYEQYF

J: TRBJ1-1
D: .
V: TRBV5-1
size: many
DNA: TGCGCCAGCAGCGAAGACGGGAACACTGAAGCTTTCTTT
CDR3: CASSEDGNTEAFF

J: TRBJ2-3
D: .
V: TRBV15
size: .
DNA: TGTGCCACCAGCAGAGGAGGGGAAACAGATACGCAGTATTTT
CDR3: CATSRGGETDTQYF

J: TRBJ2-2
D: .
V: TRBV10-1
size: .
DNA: TGCGCCAGCAGTGAGGCCCTGACGGGCACCGGGGAGCTGTTTTTT
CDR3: CASSEALTGTGELFF

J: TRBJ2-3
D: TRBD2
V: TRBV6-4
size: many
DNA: TGTGCCAGCAGTGACTCTAGCGGGGGGGCAGATACGCAGTATTTT
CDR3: CASSDSSGGADTQYF

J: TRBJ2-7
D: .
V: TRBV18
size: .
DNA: TGTGCCAGCTCACCACCGGGAATGGTCTACGAGCAGTACTTC
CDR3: CASSPPGMVYEQYF

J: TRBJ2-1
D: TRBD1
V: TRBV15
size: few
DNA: TGTGCCACCAGCAGAGGACAGGGTCACTACAATGAGCAGTTCTTC
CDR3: CATSRGQGHYNEQFF

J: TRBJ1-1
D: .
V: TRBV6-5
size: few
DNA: TGTGCCAGCAGTTACCCTGAGGGGTACAACACTGAAGCTTTCTTT
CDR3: CASSYPEGYNTEAFF

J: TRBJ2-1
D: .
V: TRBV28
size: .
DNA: TGTGCCAGCCGCTTCAATCAGACGGATGAGCAGTTCTTC
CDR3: CASRFNQTDEQFF

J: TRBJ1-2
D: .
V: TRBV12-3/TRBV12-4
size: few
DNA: TGTGCCAGCAGTTTACCGACGGTCCCCTATGGCTACACCTTC
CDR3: CASSLPTVPYGYTF

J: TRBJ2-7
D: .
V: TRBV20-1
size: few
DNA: TGCAGTGCGGAGGGGGTAGAGGACTACGAGCAGTACTTC
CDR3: CSAEGVEDYEQYF

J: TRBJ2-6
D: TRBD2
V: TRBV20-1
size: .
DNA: TGCAGTGCTAGCGGGGGGGGCTCTGGGGCCAACGTCCTGACTTTC
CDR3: CSASGGGSGANVLTF

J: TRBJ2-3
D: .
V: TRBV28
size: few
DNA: TGTGCCAGCAGTTTAGGGCAGTACACAGATACGCAGTATTTT
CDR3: CASSLGQYTDTQYF

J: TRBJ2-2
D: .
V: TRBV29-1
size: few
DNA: TGCAGCGTTGTGAGGGCCGGGGAGCTGTTTTTT
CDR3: CSVVRAGELFF

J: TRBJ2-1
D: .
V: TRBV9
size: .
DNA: TGTGCCAGCAGCACCCAGCCGACTCCCTCCGGGGATGAGCAGTTCTTC
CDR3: CASSTQPTPSGDEQFF

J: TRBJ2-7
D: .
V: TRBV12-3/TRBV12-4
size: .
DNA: TGTGCCAGCAGTTTTTTAGGTCGGGAAATGGGGGAGCAGTACTTC
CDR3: CASSFLGREMGEQYF

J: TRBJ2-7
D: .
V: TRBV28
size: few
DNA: TGTGCCAGCAGTTTTTTGCAGAATTCCTACGAGCAGTACTTC
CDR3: CASSFLQNSYEQYF

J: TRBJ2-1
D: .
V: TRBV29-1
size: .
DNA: TGCAGCGGTAGCAAAGAGCTTGCTTACAATGAGCAGTTCTTC
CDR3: CSGSKELAYNEQFF

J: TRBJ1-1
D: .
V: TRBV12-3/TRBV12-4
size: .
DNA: TGTGCCAGCAGTCCGGTTTTGGGCACTGAAGCTTTCTTT
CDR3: CASSPVLGTEAFF

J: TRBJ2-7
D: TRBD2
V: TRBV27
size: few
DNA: TGTGCCAGCAGTTTAGCTAGCGGGGGCACCTACGAGCAGTACTTC
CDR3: CASSLASGGTYEQYF

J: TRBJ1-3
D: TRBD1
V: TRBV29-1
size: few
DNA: TGCAGCGTCGAACAGGGGGCTGGAAACACCATATATTTT
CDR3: CSVEQGAGNTIYF

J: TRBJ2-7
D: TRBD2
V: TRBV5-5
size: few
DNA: TGTGCCAGCAGCTTGGTGGTCGGGGGGAGCTCCTACGAGCAGTACTTC
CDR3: CASSLVVGGSSYEQYF

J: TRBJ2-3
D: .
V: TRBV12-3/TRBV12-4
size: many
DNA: TGTGCCAGCAGTTTGAGGGGGGGCCAAGATACGCAGTATTTT
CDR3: CASSLRGGQDTQYF

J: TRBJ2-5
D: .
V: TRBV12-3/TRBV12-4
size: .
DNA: TGTGCCAGCAGTTTAGCGTATGCAGGGACACACCAAGAGACCCAGTACTTC
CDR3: CASSLAYAGTHQETQYF